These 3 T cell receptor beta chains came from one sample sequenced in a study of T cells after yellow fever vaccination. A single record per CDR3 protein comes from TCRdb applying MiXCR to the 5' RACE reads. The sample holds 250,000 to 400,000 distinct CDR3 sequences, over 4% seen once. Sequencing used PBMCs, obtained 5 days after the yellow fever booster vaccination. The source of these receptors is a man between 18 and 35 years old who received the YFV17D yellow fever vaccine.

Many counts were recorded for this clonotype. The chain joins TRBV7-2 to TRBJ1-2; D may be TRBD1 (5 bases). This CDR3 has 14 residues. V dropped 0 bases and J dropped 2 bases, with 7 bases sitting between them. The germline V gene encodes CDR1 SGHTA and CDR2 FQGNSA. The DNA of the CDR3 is TGTGCCAGCAGCTTAGCGGAGGGGAACTATGGCTACACCTTC. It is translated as CASSLAEGNYGYTF.

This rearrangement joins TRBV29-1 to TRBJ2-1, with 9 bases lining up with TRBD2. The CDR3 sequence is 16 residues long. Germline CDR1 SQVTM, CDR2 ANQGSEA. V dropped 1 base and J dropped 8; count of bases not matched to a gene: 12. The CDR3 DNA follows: TGCAGCGTTGAAGTGGCTAGCGGGGTCGGTATCGATGAGCAGTTCTTC. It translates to CSVEVASGVGIDEQFF.

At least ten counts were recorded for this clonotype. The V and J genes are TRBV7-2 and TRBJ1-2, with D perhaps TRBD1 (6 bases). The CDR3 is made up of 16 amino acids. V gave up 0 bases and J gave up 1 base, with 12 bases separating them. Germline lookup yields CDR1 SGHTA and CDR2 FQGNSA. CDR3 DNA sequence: TGTGCCAGCAGCTTAGCGACAGGAGCTAGTAACTATGGCTACACCTTC. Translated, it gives CASSLATGASNYGYTF.